This TCR beta chain originates from a study of shared clonotypes between healthy human individuals. Study-wide findings and caveats: The small donor group covered limited genetic and exposure diversity. Across subsets, estimated richness was generally greater for naive than for memory populations.

From germline, CDR1 is SGHVS and CDR2 FNYEAQ. Trimming at V came to 1 base and at J to 0 bases, leaving 13 bases not matched to a gene. This CDR3 has 20 amino acids. TCRdb's table, derived via immunoSEQ multiplex PCR, lists solely in-frame clones and lacks some. The sample shows some 1.5 million clones, under 99% of them seen only once. With regard to this clone: Antigen: not known.

The chain uses TRBV7-6 and TRBJ2-2; 8 nucleotides align to TRBD2. This clonotype was sampled from a man younger than 45 in good health. Sequencing input: naive CD4+ T cells sorted from blood. The subset here: CD45RA+ positively selected. Here the CDR3 reads CASSLVGSGPGGANTGELFF. CDR3 DNA sequence: TGTGCCAGCAGCTTAGTAGGGAGCGGCCCCGGGGGGGCGAACACCGGGGAGCTGTTTTTT.